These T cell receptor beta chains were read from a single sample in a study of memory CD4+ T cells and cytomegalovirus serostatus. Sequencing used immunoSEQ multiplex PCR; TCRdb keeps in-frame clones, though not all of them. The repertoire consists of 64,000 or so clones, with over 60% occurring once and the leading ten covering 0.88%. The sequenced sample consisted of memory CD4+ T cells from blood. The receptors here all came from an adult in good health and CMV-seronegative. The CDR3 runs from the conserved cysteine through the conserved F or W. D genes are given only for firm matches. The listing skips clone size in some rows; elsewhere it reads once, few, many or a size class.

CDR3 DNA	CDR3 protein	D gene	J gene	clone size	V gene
TGTGCCAGCAGACCGACAGGGACCCTGAACACCGGGGAGCTGTTTTTT	CASRPTGTLNTGELFF	TRBD1	TRBJ2-2	.	TRBV2
TGTGCCAGCAGCCGACAGGGGGCACCAAATCGAGGTCCCTCCTACGAGCAGTACTTC	CASSRQGAPNRGPSYEQYF	TRBD1	TRBJ2-7	once	TRBV11-2
TGTGCCAGCAGCTTAGAAGGAGGCACCGGGGAGCTGTTTTTT	CASSLEGGTGELFF	.	TRBJ2-2	.	TRBV7-8
TGTGCCTGGACAATCGCGAACACCGGGGAGCTGTTTTTT	CAWTIANTGELFF	.	TRBJ2-2	.	TRBV30
TGTGCCAACAGGCCGACCTCCGACAGGCTCTATGGCTACACCTTC	CANRPTSDRLYGYTF	.	TRBJ1-2	.	TRBV27
TGTGCCAGCGCGGACAGGGTTGGGTACGAGCAGTACTTC	CASADRVGYEQYF	TRBD1	TRBJ2-7	.	TRBV6-5
TGTGCCAGCAGCTTAAGGACAGATGGACAGCCCCAGCATTTT	CASSLRTDGQPQHF	.	TRBJ1-5	.	TRBV7-2
TGTGCCAGCAGTGAAATGTCCAGCAATCAGCCCCAGCATTTT	CASSEMSSNQPQHF	.	TRBJ1-5	few	TRBV2
TGTGCCAGCAGCCCCAACGTAGGGGGTAATGAAAAACTGTTTTTT	CASSPNVGGNEKLFF	.	TRBJ1-4	.	TRBV7-8
TGCGCCAGCAGCCAAGTAGGCGCTAACTATGGCTACACCTTC	CASSQVGANYGYTF	.	TRBJ1-2	.	TRBV4-1
TGTGCCAGCAGCACCGCGGGGATCCACGAGCAGTACTTC	CASSTAGIHEQYF	.	TRBJ2-7	.	TRBV7-8
TGCAGCGTTGAGGAGTACGCAGGGGCTTTCTACGAGCAGTACTTC	CSVEEYAGAFYEQYF	.	TRBJ2-7	.	TRBV29-1
TGTGCCAGCAGTTACTCCCCGCGGCCAGGGCGGGAGACCCAGTACTTC	CASSYSPRPGRETQYF	.	TRBJ2-5	.	TRBV6-5
TGTGCCAGCAGCCCTAGGGGGTTTTACAATGAGCAGTTCTTC	CASSPRGFYNEQFF	.	TRBJ2-1	.	TRBV11-3
TGTGCCAGCAGTGAAGCCGCGTTTAATGAGCAGTTCTTC	CASSEAAFNEQFF	.	TRBJ2-1	.	TRBV6-1
TGTGCCATCAGGGCGACAGGGCTATACACTGAAGCTTTCTTT	CAIRATGLYTEAFF	TRBD1	TRBJ1-1	.	TRBV10-3
TGTGCCAGCCGTAATCTAGCGGGCTACTACAATGAGCAGTTCTTC	CASRNLAGYYNEQFF	TRBD2	TRBJ2-1	.	TRBV27
TGTGCCAGCAGTGCAGAGGACAGATCTAGCAATCAGCCCCAGCATTTT	CASSAEDRSSNQPQHF	.	TRBJ1-5	.	TRBV25-1
TGCGCCAGCAGCCTGGGACACATGAATGGCTACACCTTC	CASSLGHMNGYTF	.	TRBJ1-2	.	TRBV5-1
TGTGCCAGCAGCGTAGGGGCTGGCTACGAGCAGTACTTC	CASSVGAGYEQYF	.	TRBJ2-7	once	TRBV9
TGTGCCAGTAGTTCCTCGGACAGGGTTAATTCACCCCTCCACTTT	CASSSSDRVNSPLHF	TRBD1	TRBJ1-6	.	TRBV19
TGTGCCAGTAGTATTGCGAGGGACACCCCTAAAAACATTCAGTACTTC	CASSIARDTPKNIQYF	.	TRBJ2-4	.	TRBV19
TGTGCCAGCTCAAAGGTCCCGGGACTAGCGGGATTGACAGTAGAGACCCAGTACTTC	CASSKVPGLAGLTVETQYF	TRBD2	TRBJ2-5	few	TRBV18
TGCGCCAGCAGCGGGGGTACAACTAATGAAAAACTGTTTTTT	CASSGGTTNEKLFF	.	TRBJ1-4	.	TRBV5-1
TGTGCCTGGAGTGTACAGGGGGCTTCTTACGAGCAGTACTTC	CAWSVQGASYEQYF	TRBD1	TRBJ2-7	once	TRBV30
TGTGCCAGCAGCACGGCCGGCCTTGCGGGAGGCTACACCTTC	CASSTAGLAGGYTF	.	TRBJ1-2	.	TRBV5-6
TGTGCCAGCAGCTTAGGTTGGACAGGTCGCTCTGGGGCCAACGTCCTGACTTTC	CASSLGWTGRSGANVLTF	TRBD1	TRBJ2-6	.	TRBV7-2
TGTGCCAGTAGTCTGGGACTAGCGGGGGGGACGAACACCGGGGAGCTGTTTTTT	CASSLGLAGGTNTGELFF	TRBD2	TRBJ2-2	medium-sized	TRBV19
TGTGCCTGGAGTATCGGACAGTCCTACGAGCAGTACTTC	CAWSIGQSYEQYF	.	TRBJ2-7	.	TRBV30
TGCGCCAGCAGCCACGGGACAGGGGTCAATGAGCAGTTCTTC	CASSHGTGVNEQFF	TRBD1	TRBJ2-1	few	TRBV5-1
TGTGCCAGCAGTCCACTAGGTGTAGTCACCGGGGAGCTGTTTTTT	CASSPLGVVTGELFF	.	TRBJ2-2	.	TRBV6-5
TGTGCCAGCAGTGAAGGGGGAGGTCAGCCCCAGCATTTT	CASSEGGGQPQHF	.	TRBJ1-5	.	TRBV6-1
TGCGCCAGCAGCCAATCCGAAGGCGGGGGGAACAATGAGCAGTTCTTC	CASSQSEGGGNNEQFF	TRBD2	TRBJ2-1	few	TRBV4-1
TGTGCCAGCAGCTTGGATCCTAGCACAGATACGCAGTATTTT	CASSLDPSTDTQYF	.	TRBJ2-3	few	TRBV5-4
TGTGCCAGCAGCTCCCCCGAGATAGGCCTCTACGAGCAGTACTTC	CASSSPEIGLYEQYF	.	TRBJ2-7	.	TRBV7-9
TGTGCCTGGAACCGGGAGCCCAATTCACCCCTCCACTTT	CAWNREPNSPLHF	.	TRBJ1-6	once	TRBV30
TGCGCCAGCAGCCAAGCTGTGGACATTCAGTACTTC	CASSQAVDIQYF	.	TRBJ2-4	.	TRBV4-1
TGTGCCATCAAGGATGTGCGGGCGGCGGGCACTGAAGCTTTCTTT	CAIKDVRAAGTEAFF	.	TRBJ1-1	few	TRBV10-3
TGTGCCAGCTCACTGAGCGGGGGGCACAATGAGCAGTTCTTC	CASSLSGGHNEQFF	TRBD2	TRBJ2-1	.	TRBV18
TGTGCCAGCAGCGCAGCTAGAGGCTCCTATAATTCACCCCTCCACTTT	CASSAARGSYNSPLHF	.	TRBJ1-6	.	TRBV9
TGTGCCAGCAGCCGTAACCGCAAATCTAGCACAGATACGCAGTATTTT	CASSRNRKSSTDTQYF	.	TRBJ2-3	.	TRBV7-6
TGTGCCAGTGGCGACTATGAGCAGTTCTTC	CASGDYEQFF	.	TRBJ2-1	few	TRBV9
TGTGCCAGCAGTTTAATTGGGCCGGACACGGACACCATATATTTT	CASSLIGPDTDTIYF	.	TRBJ1-3	.	TRBV28
TGTGCCAGCAGCCAAGGCTTCGGGACAGTTGGCTACACCTTC	CASSQGFGTVGYTF	TRBD1	TRBJ1-2	.	TRBV14
TGTGCCAGCAAAAACGTTGGGGGGCGCGAGCAGTACTTC	CASKNVGGREQYF	.	TRBJ2-7	.	TRBV13
TGTGCCAGCAGTTTAGGACAGGGAGGGTATTCACCCCTCCACTTT	CASSLGQGGYSPLHF	TRBD1	TRBJ1-6	many	TRBV27
TGTGCCAGCAGATTTCGACAGACAGATACGCAGTATTTT	CASRFRQTDTQYF	.	TRBJ2-3	.	TRBV6-5
TGTGCCAGCTCACCGTCAGGGGGCTATGAGCAGTTCTTC	CASSPSGGYEQFF	TRBD1	TRBJ2-1	.	TRBV18
TGTGCCAGCAGTTTACTGGGACAGGGGCTTACAGATACGCAGTATTTT	CASSLLGQGLTDTQYF	TRBD1	TRBJ2-3	.	TRBV27
TGCGCCAGCAGCTCACCCGACAGGGCTAACTATGGCTACACCTTC	CASSSPDRANYGYTF	TRBD1	TRBJ1-2	.	TRBV5-1
TGCGCCAGCAGCTCCGCGGGGGGATACACCGGGGAGCTGTTTTTT	CASSSAGGYTGELFF	TRBD2	TRBJ2-2	once	TRBV5-1